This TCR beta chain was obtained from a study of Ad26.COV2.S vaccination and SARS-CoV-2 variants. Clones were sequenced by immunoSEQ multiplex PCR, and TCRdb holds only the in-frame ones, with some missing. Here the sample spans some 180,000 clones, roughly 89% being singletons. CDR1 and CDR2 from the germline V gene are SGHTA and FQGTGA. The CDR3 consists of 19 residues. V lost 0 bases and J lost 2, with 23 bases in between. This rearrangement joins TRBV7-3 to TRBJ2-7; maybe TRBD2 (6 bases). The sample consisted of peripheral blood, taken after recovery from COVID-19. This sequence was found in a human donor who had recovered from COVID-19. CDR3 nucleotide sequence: TGTGCCAGCAGCTTAACAGCCCGTTCTTGGGGGGACTTCCCCTACGAGCAGTACTTC. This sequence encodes CASSLTARSWGDFPYEQYF.